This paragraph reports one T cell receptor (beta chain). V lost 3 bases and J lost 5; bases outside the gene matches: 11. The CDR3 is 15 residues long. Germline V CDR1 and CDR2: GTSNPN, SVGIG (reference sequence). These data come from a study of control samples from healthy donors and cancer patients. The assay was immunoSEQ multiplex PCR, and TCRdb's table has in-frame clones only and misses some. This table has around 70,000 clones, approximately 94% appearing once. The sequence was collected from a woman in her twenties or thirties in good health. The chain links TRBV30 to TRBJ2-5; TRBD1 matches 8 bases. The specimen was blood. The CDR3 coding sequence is TGTGCCTGGAGCAATTTCCAGGGGGCGCGGGAGACCCAGTACTTC. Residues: CAWSNFQGARETQYF.